The entry that follows covers one TCR beta chain sequence. The data stem from a study of technical replicates of blood from a few donors. The CDR3 is 16 residues long. Trimming cost V 1 base and J 6 bases; bases outside gene matches: 6. Germline assignment: CDR1 MGHRA and CDR2 YSYEKL. Assay used: immunoSEQ multiplex PCR; TCRdb lists only in-frame clones, some missing. Of about 93,000 clones in the sample, 95% were seen once. The source of this sequence is a human donor in good health. The sample comprised T cells isolated from PBMCs. The gene calls are TRBV4-1 and TRBJ2-2; 9 bases match TRBD1. The CDR3 reads CASSQGWTGVAGELFF. The DNA for the CDR3 is TGCGCCAGCAGCCAAGGTTGGACAGGGGTAGCCGGGGAGCTGTTTTTT.